This passage covers 28 T cell receptor beta chains from one sample sequenced in a study of shared clonotypes between healthy human individuals. Some clones are missing from TCRdb's copy, which holds only in-frame ones; the method was immunoSEQ multiplex PCR. Of 980,000 or so clones in the sample, 76% were seen once. Sequenced sample: memory CD4+ T cells sorted from blood. Indicated subset: CD45RA-negative fraction. The receptor set was obtained from a man between 18 and 29 years old in good health.

A few counts support this clone. V and J are TRBV6-1 and TRBJ1-6; D perhaps matches TRBD1 (5 bases). Germline-derived CDR1 and CDR2 are MNHNS and SASEGT. CDR3 length: 14 amino acids. V was cut by 3 bases and J by 11 bases, with 14 bases left in between. The CDR3, as DNA: TGTGCCAGCAGTGAGATCAGGGATCACCCACCCCTCCACTTT. This gives the protein CASSEIRDHPPLHF.

V usage is TRBV5-1 and J usage is TRBJ1-1; D remains ambiguous. CDR3 length: 13 amino acids. With 1 base removed from V and 1 base from J, the gap between germline ends came to 5 bases. The germline CDR1 and CDR2 sequences are SGHRS and YFSETQ. The CDR3 spells CASSLTRNTEAFF. Written as DNA, the CDR3 is TGCGCCAGCAGCTTGACGAGGAACACTGAAGCTTTCTTT.

J is TRBJ2-5 and V is TRBV11-2; D is possibly TRBD1 (7 bases). The germline V gene has CDR1 SGHAT and CDR2 FQNNGV. This CDR3 comprises 14 residues. V lost 1 base, J lost 3 bases, and 9 bases lay in between. CDR3 coding DNA: TGTGCCAGCAGCTTAGGCGGGACAGAAGAGACCCAGTACTTC. This codes for CASSLGGTEETQYF.

V and J are TRBV9 and TRBJ1-4; D is ambiguous. The V end was cut by 3 bases, the J end by 3 bases, with 15 bases between. From germline, CDR1 is SGDLS and CDR2 YYNGEE. This CDR3 spans 16 amino acids. CDR3 DNA: TGTGCCAGCAGCGAAGGCTTGACATCTGCTAATGAAAAACTGTTTTTT. Translated: CASSEGLTSANEKLFF.

The V call is TRBV6-5, the J call TRBJ2-7; D uncertain. V was pared by 6 bases and J by 7 bases, with 16 bases between. The CDR3 loop spans 13 amino acids. The germline CDR1 and CDR2 sequences are MNHEY and SVGAGI. The CDR3 nucleotides are TGTGCCAGCAGCGATCCGGTTCTGTCGGAGCAGTACTTC. It yields the protein CASSDPVLSEQYF.

This clone was seen just once. The chain is built from TRBV2 and TRBJ2-7; TRBD1 agrees at 7 bases. CDR1 is SNHLY and CDR2 is FYNNEI in the germline V gene. CDR3 length equals 11 residues. V trimming: 11 bases; J trimming: 7 bases; junction bases outside the gene matches: 8. CDR3 region: CAGGQAGEQYF. For the CDR3, the DNA is TGTGCCGGCGGACAGGCTGGAGAGCAGTACTTC.

The chain links TRBV4-1 to TRBJ1-4; D ambiguous. The CDR3 length is 15 residues. Germline V gene lookup returns CDR1 MGHRA and CDR2 YSYEKL. Trimming took off 1 base at V and 4 bases at J, with 10 bases between the two ends. CDR3 sequence: CASSQVGGINEKLFF. In nucleotides, the CDR3 is TGCGCCAGCAGCCAAGTGGGAGGGATTAATGAAAAACTGTTTTTT.

The V call is TRBV15, the J call TRBJ2-5; 7 bases align to TRBD2. The J segment lost 6 bases and the V segment lost 1 base, leaving 5 bases of the junction unmatched. The CDR3 contains 14 residues. Germline V gene data show CDR1 as LNHNV and CDR2 as YYDKDF (reference sequence). This chain's CDR3 is CATSRGGEGKTQYF. As DNA, the CDR3 is TGTGCCACCAGCAGAGGCGGGGAGGGCAAGACCCAGTACTTC.

The J gene is TRBJ2-4, the V gene TRBV20-1; the D gene is possibly TRBD2 (6 bases). Trimming stripped 6 bases from V and 9 bases from J, with 12 bases between. The CDR3 is 11 amino acids. The germline V gene has CDR1 DFQATT and CDR2 SNEGSKA (reference sequence). CDR3 region: CSAGGFGIQYF. The CDR3 DNA reads as TGCAGTGCGGGAGGCTTTGGCATTCAGTACTTC.

The DNA for the CDR3 is TGTGCCAGCAGTGACGGGACTAGCTTCCGGCAGTACTTC. Translating it yields CASSDGTSFRQYF. The chain has TRBV6-6 and TRBJ2-7, with 9 bases identical to TRBD2. Unmatched junction bases numbered 8, after V lost 5 bases and J lost 9 bases. Germline V gives CDR1 MNHNY, CDR2 SVGAGI (reference sequence). The CDR3 totals 13 residues.

The chain carries TRBV28 and TRBJ1-5, with D tentatively TRBD1 (5 bases). This CDR3 has 15 amino acids. Germline V lookup: CDR1 MDHEN, CDR2 SYDVKM. Trimming stripped 10 bases from V and 0 bases from J, with 16 bases between. CDR3 coding DNA: TGTGCCACCGTATCGGGGCAGTATAGCAATCAGCCCCAGCATTTT. Translating it yields CATVSGQYSNQPQHF.

Many counts were recorded for this clone. V usage is TRBV15 and J usage is TRBJ1-2; D may be TRBD1 (5 bases). Germline CDR1 is LNHNV and CDR2 is YYDKDF (reference sequence). Trimming took off 1 base at V and 4 bases at J, with 19 bases between the two ends. This CDR3 has 17 residues. CDR3 in amino acids: CATSRVGQGRKPYGYTF. The DNA of the CDR3 is TGTGCCACCAGCAGAGTAGGCCAGGGCCGAAAACCCTATGGCTACACCTTC.

The V and J genes are TRBV9 and TRBJ1-6, with D maybe TRBD1 (5 bases). The V and J ends lost 4 bases and 7 bases respectively, with 15 bases between them. The CDR3 loop spans 15 amino acids. CDR1 is SGDLS, CDR2 YYNGEE, per germline. The CDR3 sequence is CASSSPGRLNSPLHF. CDR3 bases: TGTGCCAGCAGCTCACCGGGACGGCTAAATTCACCCCTCCACTTT.

This chain links TRBV28 with TRBJ2-1; unclear D gene. Looked up from germline, CDR1 is MDHEN and CDR2 is SYDVKM. The CDR3 contains 17 residues. Trimming removed 2 bases at V and 1 base at J, with 15 bases between. CDR3 loop: CASSLGVWGPSYNEQFF. CDR3 sequence (DNA): TGTGCCAGCAGTTTAGGGGTATGGGGTCCTTCCTACAATGAGCAGTTCTTC.

V gene TRBV4-1 combines with J gene TRBJ2-1, with 8 bases aligning to TRBD1. CDR1 MGHRA and CDR2 YSYEKL come from the germline V gene. V gave up 4 bases and J gave up 9 bases; unmatched junction bases: 14. This CDR3 is built from 16 residues. The CDR3 nucleotides read TGCGCCAGCAGCCGCGGACAGGGTCTATCCCTGGGTGAGCAGTTCTTC. Translating it yields CASSRGQGLSLGEQFF.

J is TRBJ2-7 and V is TRBV6-6; D remains unclear. From germline, CDR1 is MNHNY and CDR2 SVGAGI (reference sequence). CDR3 length: 13 residues. V was shortened by 0 bases and J by 4 bases, with 7 bases between the two germline ends. The DNA of the CDR3 is TGTGCCAGCAGTTACTCGCCCTCTTACGAGCAGTACTTC. Translated: CASSYSPSYEQYF.

This rearrangement joins TRBV6-5 to TRBJ2-3, with 7 bases lining up with TRBD2. This CDR3 is 15 amino acids long. With V trimmed by 2 bases and J by 2 bases, 4 bases remained unmatched. CDR1 MNHEY and CDR2 SVGAGI come from the germline V gene. The CDR3 DNA follows: TGTGCCAGCAGTTACACGGGAGGTCCCACAGATACGCAGTATTTT. The encoded protein is CASSYTGGPTDTQYF.

This sequence joins TRBV2 and TRBJ2-7, with 11 nucleotides matching TRBD1. V lost 5 bases, J lost 3 bases, and 9 bases stayed unmatched. This CDR3 contains 16 residues. From germline, CDR1 is SNHLY and CDR2 FYNNEI. CDR3 sequence (DNA): TGTGCCAGCAGTTTCGCCAGGGGACAGGGGGACTACGAGCAGTACTTC. Protein product: CASSFARGQGDYEQYF.

The J gene is TRBJ1-2, the V gene TRBV19; possibly TRBD1 for D (6 bases). Germline values: CDR1 LNHDA, CDR2 SQIVND (reference sequence). The V end lost 6 bases, the J end lost 6 bases, and 14 bases lay between the germline ends. This CDR3 spans 13 amino acids. CDR3 sequence (DNA): TGTGCCAGTAGCATCGGGACAAAGGATGGCTACACCTTC. Its translation is CASSIGTKDGYTF.

This sequence joins TRBV2 and TRBJ2-3; the D gene could be TRBD1 or TRBD2 (5 bases each). The ends were cut back, 8 bases at V and 3 bases at J, with 12 bases in the middle. CDR1 and CDR2 (germline): SNHLY, FYNNEI. The CDR3 is 13 residues long. CDR3 amino acids: CASSPWGTDTQYF. The CDR3 DNA reads as TGTGCCAGCTCGCCCTGGGGGACAGATACGCAGTATTTT.

This clone was recorded a few times. The CDR3 DNA follows: TGTGCCAGCAAGTTCAGGGGAAACACTGAAGCTTTCTTT. Translating gives CASKFRGNTEAFF. The chain joins TRBV19 to TRBJ1-1, with D possibly matching TRBD1 (6 bases). Germline CDR1 is LNHDA and CDR2 is SQIVND (reference sequence). The CDR3 has 13 amino acids. V was pared by 9 bases and J by 2 bases, with 13 bases between.

This sequence joins TRBV12-2 and TRBJ2-2; the D segment call TRBD1 is taken from the table without a DNA check. TRBV12-2 is a known pseudogene. This CDR3 is built from 12 residues. CDR3 amino acids: CASRLLTGQVFF. CDR3 nucleotide sequence: TGTGCAAGTCGCTTACTGACAGGCCAGGTGTTTTTT.

This clone was counted once. This likely stems from a read error, as it lies one base from a far larger clone. Other DNA variants within this sample encode the same CDR3. The chain joins TRBV11-2 to TRBJ1-1, with unresolved D. Looked up from germline, CDR1 is SGHAT and CDR2 is FQNNGV. CDR3 length: 11 amino acids. V shed 6 bases and J shed 0 bases, with 2 bases lying between them. For the CDR3, the DNA is TGTGCCAGCAGTCTGAACACTGAAGCTTTCTTT. Translated, it gives CASSLNTEAFF. Looking up the rest from reference TRBV11-2 and TRBJ1-1 gives the full variable domain: EAGVAQSPRYKIIEKRQSVAFWCNPISGHATLYWYQQILGQGPKLLIQFQNNGVVDDSQLPKDRFSAERLKGVDSTLKIQPAKLEDSAVYLCASSLNTEAFFGQGTRLTVV.

The chain carries TRBV29-1 and TRBJ2-7; 9 bases line up with TRBD1. The CDR3 is made up of 12 amino acids. Germline assignment: CDR1 SQVTM and CDR2 ANQGSEA. The V gene end was trimmed by 7 bases and the J gene end by 0 bases; junction bases not matched to a gene: 1. The CDR3 spells CSEQGASYEQYF. DNA of the CDR3: TGCAGCGAACAGGGGGCCTCCTACGAGCAGTACTTC.

The chain carries TRBV27 and TRBJ1-1; 11 bases are shared with TRBD1. The V segment lost 8 bases and the J segment 1 base; nucleotides outside the gene matches: 6. The germline gives CDR1 MNHEY, CDR2 SMNVEV (reference sequence). CDR3 length: 15 residues. The CDR3 loop reads CASGGQGAKNTEAFF. The CDR3 coding sequence is TGTGCCAGCGGAGGACAGGGGGCAAAGAACACTGAAGCTTTCTTT.

The chain joins TRBV28 to TRBJ2-7; perhaps D is TRBD1 or TRBD2 (5 bases each). This CDR3 is built from 15 residues. Germline V gene lookup returns CDR1 MDHEN and CDR2 SYDVKM. Trimming removed 2 bases from V and 0 bases from J, with 11 bases in between. The CDR3 here is CASSLRLGDSYEQYF. The CDR3 region has the DNA TGTGCCAGCAGTTTAAGGTTGGGGGACTCCTACGAGCAGTACTTC.

V and J are TRBV4-2 and TRBJ2-3; no definite D call. Germline V CDR1 and CDR2: LGHNA, YNFKEQ. Between the trimmed V and J ends, which lost 1 base and 3 bases, there was a span of 8 bases. The CDR3 is 14 amino acids. The CDR3 reads CASSQVRLTDTQYF. Here the CDR3 DNA reads TGTGCCAGCAGCCAAGTACGGCTGACAGATACGCAGTATTTT.

This chain links TRBV29-1 with TRBJ2-7; 9 bases fit TRBD1. The CDR3 length is 12 residues. Germline V gene lookup returns CDR1 SQVTM and CDR2 ANQGSEA. V dropped 6 bases and J dropped 3; count of bases not matched to a gene: 3. In DNA, the CDR3 is TGCAGCGTAGACAGGGGGAACTACGAGCAGTACTTC. Its protein product is CSVDRGNYEQYF.